This T cell receptor (beta chain) derives from a study of cytomegalovirus exposure and HLA in healthy donors. Study overall: It was reported in a later analysis that the 95 to 150 validation repertoires used the same platform as the approximately 690 first-cohort repertoires.

Turning to this clone: As yet, its antigen is unknown.

Study-wide findings and caveats: The study listed about 150 cytomegalovirus-associated TCR beta chains. Rare sequences made up most TCRs, while some public TCRs were found in many donors.

Profiled with immunoSEQ multiplex PCR; TCRdb holds only in-frame clones, not every one. Of approximately 280,000 clones listed, 88% are singletons. This CDR3 has 14 amino acids. V was pared by 0 bases and J by 4 bases, with 9 bases between. CDR1 and CDR2 from the germline V gene are SGDLS and YYNGEE. This rearrangement joins TRBV9 to TRBJ2-3, with a weak D call TRBD1 (5 bases). Material: PBMCs. This clonotype was sampled from a woman in her late teens or twenties in good health and CMV-seronegative. This CDR3 reads CASSVAGFPDTQYF. The CDR3 DNA is TGTGCCAGCAGCGTAGCAGGGTTCCCAGATACGCAGTATTTT. Supplemented by reference TRBV9 and TRBJ2-3, the full variable domain reads DSGVTQTPKHLITATGQRVTLRCSPRSGDLSVYWYQQSLDQGLQFLIQYYNGEERAKGNILERFSAQQFPDLHSELNLSSLELGDSALYFCASSVAGFPDTQYFGPGTRLTVL.